The table lists the clone carrying this T cell receptor beta chain with a few counts. The target antigen is unknown. Germline-derived CDR1 and CDR2 are SGDLS and YYNGEE. The germline V and J ends were trimmed by 0 bases and 3 bases, with 7 bases remaining between them. The CDR3 is 13 amino acids. As it was prepared, the TCRbeta library received unique molecular identifiers. MiXCR was run by TCRdb on the PCR reads, yielding one entry per CDR3 protein. This sample yields 250,000 to 350,000 distinct CDR3 sequences, of which approximately 23% are seen a single time; approximately 10% belongs to the top ten. This sample is drawn from a study of T-cell reconstitution after alpha-beta-depleted transplantation in children. General study findings and limits: Two months or so post-transplant, alpha-beta T cells reportedly derived from several hundred expanded graft clones. Some patients showed high day-60 TCRbeta diversity, which derived from surviving recipient T cells and thymic progenitors. Once a year had passed after transplant, T-cell counts and diversity came mostly from newly produced T cells.

The chain employs TRBV9 and TRBJ2-7; D not certain. The sample in question was PBMCs, mostly from graft donor cells, obtained 180 days after TCRalphabeta/CD19-depleted stem cell transplant. This clonotype originated in a male patient under 18 who had a stem cell transplant for acute lymphoblastic leukemia, so the T cells may come from the graft donor. The CDR3 region has the DNA TGTGCCAGCAGCGTAGTCGACAACTACGAGCAGTACTTC. Translation gives CASSVVDNYEQYF.